The clone carrying this T cell receptor beta chain was counted at least ten times. Its antigen remains unknown. A single record per CDR3 protein comes from TCRdb applying MiXCR to the 5' RACE reads. The sample shows a few hundred thousand distinct CDR3 sequences, 20% of them seen only once. This CDR3 has 15 amino acids. Germline loops: CDR1 ENHRY, CDR2 SYGVKD. V dropped 6 bases and J dropped 0; count of bases not matched to a gene: 4. This entry comes from a study of CD8 T cells in ankylosing spondylitis. Regarding the study as a whole: From matched ankylosing spondylitis synovial fluid, disease-linked clones were reportedly recovered at significantly enriched levels.

The material sequenced was blood, either unsorted or a sorted T cell fraction (not recorded which). The clonotype was recovered from a male donor with ankylosing spondylitis or in good health (not recorded which). The chain is built from TRBV10-3 and TRBJ2-3; 9 bases match TRBD2. For the CDR3, the DNA is TGTGCCATCAGAATAGCGGGGGTTAGCACAGATACGCAGTATTTT. It is translated as CAIRIAGVSTDTQYF.